One sample yielded the 28 T cell receptor beta chains listed below, sequenced in a study of cytotoxic CD8 clonotypes in ibrutinib-treated CLL. Data came from immunoSEQ multiplex PCR; TCRdb stores just in-frame clones and leaves some out. The sample shows about 160,000 clones, 70% to 85% of them seen only once. The sample was PBMCs, taken after 12 months of ibrutinib treatment. The origin of the receptors is a human donor with chronic lymphocytic leukemia.

This chain links TRBV18 with TRBJ2-5, with 11 bases aligning to TRBD1. Germline lookup yields CDR1 KGHSH and CDR2 LQKENI. The CDR3 covers 14 residues. V gave up 4 bases and J gave up 4 bases; unmatched junction bases: 2. DNA of the CDR3: TGTGCCAGCTCACGAGGACAGGGGGCAGAGACCCAGTACTTC. It is translated as CASSRGQGAETQYF. The whole variable domain, remainder taken from reference TRBV18 and TRBJ2-5, is NAGVMQNPRHLVRRRGQEARLRCSPMKGHSHVYWYRQLPEEGLKFMVYLQKENIIDESGMPKERFSAEFPKEGPSILRIQQVVRGDSAAYFCASSRGQGAETQYFGPGTRLLVL.

The V and J genes are TRBV28 and TRBJ1-3; no clear D gene. CDR3 length: 13 residues. Per germline, CDR1 MDHEN and CDR2 SYDVKM. The V and J ends lost 6 bases and 1 base respectively, with 7 bases between them. The CDR3 DNA follows: TGTGCCAGCAGGGACCCTTCTGGAAACACCATATATTTT. Translated, it gives CASRDPSGNTIYF. The full variable domain, its missing parts supplied by reference TRBV28 and TRBJ1-3, is DVKVTQSSRYLVKRTGEKVFLECVQDMDHENMFWYRQDPGLGLRLIYFSYDVKMKEKGDIPEGYSVSREKKERFSLILESASTNQTSMYLCASRDPSGNTIYFGEGSWLTVV.

The chain carries TRBV7-2 and TRBJ2-7; D is perhaps TRBD1 or TRBD2 (6 bases each). Germline CDR1 and CDR2: SGHTA and FQGNSA. The CDR3 is 15 residues long. V was trimmed by 2 bases and J by 4 bases, leaving 15 bases between them. Here the CDR3 reads CASSLRRGGGYEQYF. CDR3 in DNA: TGTGCCAGCAGCTTACGCCGTGGAGGGGGATACGAGCAGTACTTC.

This clone occurred once. The chain combines TRBV7-9 with TRBJ2-2; no reliable D call. CDR1 and CDR2 from the germline V gene are SEHNR and FQNEAQ (reference sequence). V shed 1 base and J shed 7 bases, with 13 bases lying between them. The CDR3 totals 15 residues. This CDR3 reads CASSLVRSKVGELFF. The CDR3 coding sequence is TGTGCCAGCAGCTTAGTTCGGTCTAAAGTCGGGGAGCTGTTTTTT.

The rearrangement uses TRBV7-2 and TRBJ1-1; TRBD1 aligns across 9 bases. This CDR3 region has 15 residues. V shed 3 bases and J 6 bases; nucleotides not matched to a gene: 8. CDR1 is SGHTA and CDR2 is FQGNSA in the germline V gene. The CDR3 is CASSFPGTGIAEAFF. CDR3 sequence (DNA): TGTGCCAGCAGCTTCCCCGGGACAGGGATTGCTGAAGCTTTCTTT. The full variable domain, with the rest looked up from reference TRBV7-2 and TRBJ1-1, is GAGVSQSPSNKVTEKGKDVELRCDPISGHTALYWYRQSLGQGLEFLIYFQGNSAPDKSGLPSDRFSAERTGGSVSTLTIQRTQQEDSAVYLCASSFPGTGIAEAFFGQGTRLTVV.

The rearrangement links TRBV11-1 to TRBJ2-7; 7 bases agree with TRBD1. Germline V lookup: CDR1 SGHAT, CDR2 FQDESV (reference sequence). The junction had 7 bases not matched to a gene; V was cut back by 6 bases and J by 2 bases. The CDR3 runs 14 residues. The CDR3 DNA sequence: TGTGCCAGCAGGGTTAGCCAGGGGGCCTACGAGCAGTACTTC. Protein sequence: CASRVSQGAYEQYF.

The CDR3: CASSLNTGQGNYGYTF. The CDR3 DNA sequence: TGTGCCAGCAGCCTGAACACGGGACAGGGAAACTATGGCTACACCTTC. This chain uses TRBV11-2 with TRBJ1-2; 9 positions match TRBD1. This CDR3 region has 16 residues. Unmatched junction bases numbered 9, after V lost 5 bases and J lost 2 bases. CDR1 is SGHAT, CDR2 FQNNGV, per germline.

The chain couples TRBV29-1 to TRBJ2-3; perhaps D is TRBD1 or TRBD2 (6 bases each). Germline values: CDR1 SQVTM, CDR2 ANQGSEA. The ends were cut back, 8 bases at V and 3 bases at J, with 15 bases in the middle. The CDR3 has 13 amino acids. CDR3 residues: CSTSTGGTDTQYF. The CDR3, as DNA: TGCAGCACTTCGACAGGAGGGACAGATACGCAGTATTTT.

Only a few counts were recorded for this clone. CDR3 DNA: TGTGCCTGGAGTGTTAGCAGGGGAAGCTATCAGCCCCAGCATTTT. As protein: CAWSVSRGSYQPQHF. V and J are TRBV30 and TRBJ1-5, with a weak D call TRBD1 (6 bases). The CDR3 length is 15 residues. Trimming stripped 0 bases from V and 5 bases from J, with 14 bases between. Germline V gene data show CDR1 as GTSNPN and CDR2 as SVGIG (reference sequence).

The rearrangement uses TRBV28 and TRBJ1-1; D is unresolved. In germline, CDR1 is MDHEN, CDR2 SYDVKM. V was pared by 3 bases and J by 6 bases, with 8 bases between. The length of the CDR3 is 12 residues. The CDR3 is CASSFPSAEAFF. As DNA, the CDR3 is TGTGCCAGCAGTTTTCCCAGTGCTGAAGCTTTCTTT.

This clone came up once. The chain couples TRBV4-2 to TRBJ2-2, with D possibly TRBD2 on 6 matching bases. The V and J ends lost 3 bases and 0 bases respectively, with 35 bases between them. The CDR3 has 24 residues. The germline V gene encodes CDR1 LGHNA and CDR2 YNFKEQ. The CDR3: CASSQGGAGQGGSKGLANTGELFF. DNA of the CDR3: TGTGCCAGCAGCCAGGGAGGCGCAGGGCAGGGCGGTAGTAAGGGACTCGCGAACACCGGGGAGCTGTTTTTT.

The chain uses TRBV7-8 and TRBJ1-4, with D unclear. Deletions cut 4 bases from V and 6 bases from J, with 12 bases between. This CDR3 spans 14 amino acids. Per the germline V gene, CDR1 is SGHVS and CDR2 is FQNEAQ. This CDR3 reads CASSYGRFDEKLFF. For the CDR3, the DNA is TGTGCCAGCAGCTATGGTCGGTTTGATGAAAAACTGTTTTTT.

The rearrangement joins TRBV11-2 to TRBJ1-2; D gene ambiguous. Germline CDR1 SGHAT, CDR2 FQNNGV. The CDR3 extends over 13 amino acids. Trimming left V 4 bases short and J 6 bases short, with 12 bases between. CDR3 region: CASSSQWRDGYTF. The CDR3 DNA reads as TGTGCCAGCAGCTCCCAGTGGCGGGATGGCTACACCTTC.

The rearrangement uses TRBV30 and TRBJ2-6; perhaps TRBD1 as D (5 bases). CDR1 and CDR2 from the germline V gene are GTSNPN and SVGIG (reference sequence). Trimming cost V 4 bases and J 2 bases, with 9 bases left between them. The CDR3 runs to 14 residues. The CDR3 nucleotides are TGTGCCTGGAAAGAAGGGGCTGGGGCCAACGTCCTGACTTTC. Encoded protein: CAWKEGAGANVLTF.

The rearrangement joins TRBV2 to TRBJ2-7; D gene uncertain. The V gene lost 7 bases and the J gene lost 0 bases, with 16 bases spanning the gap. The germline gives CDR1 SNHLY, CDR2 FYNNEI. The CDR3 loop spans 15 amino acids. The CDR3 DNA follows: TGTGCCAGCACGAATAGTATTGGGCCCTCCTACGAGCAGTACTTC. It translates to CASTNSIGPSYEQYF.

The chain carries TRBV2 and TRBJ1-5, with unresolved D. Germline lookup yields CDR1 SNHLY and CDR2 FYNNEI. The CDR3 totals 14 residues. With 5 bases removed from V and 2 bases from J, the gap between germline ends came to 10 bases. CDR3 region: CASSPDYGNQPQHF. Here the CDR3 DNA reads TGTGCCAGCAGTCCCGATTATGGCAATCAGCCCCAGCATTTT.

This clone was observed a single time. The rearrangement uses TRBV18 and TRBJ1-2; perhaps TRBD1 as D (5 bases). The CDR3 length is 14 residues. V lost 2 bases to trimming and J lost 2 bases, with 9 bases between them. Germline assignment: CDR1 KGHSH and CDR2 LQKENI. The chain's CDR3 is CASSPGTDNYGYTF. Here the CDR3 DNA reads TGTGCCAGCTCACCAGGGACCGACAACTATGGCTACACCTTC.

This chain joins TRBV29-1 and TRBJ1-2; TRBD1 is a possible D gene (5 bases). With 5 bases removed from V and 5 bases from J, the gap between germline ends came to 15 bases. Germline V lookup: CDR1 SQVTM, CDR2 ANQGSEA. CDR3 length: 13 amino acids. The CDR3 here is CSVRAPGGYGYTF. The CDR3 DNA reads TGCAGCGTTCGAGCTCCGGGGGGTTATGGCTACACCTTC.

The chain uses TRBV4-3 and TRBJ1-4; no clear D. Germline loops: CDR1 LGHNA, CDR2 YSLEER. The CDR3 has 16 amino acids. V was cut by 1 base and J by 7 bases, with 16 bases left in between. The CDR3 sequence: CASSQGEEGRIEKLFF. The CDR3 DNA reads TGCGCCAGCAGCCAAGGGGAGGAAGGGAGGATTGAAAAACTGTTTTTT.

This chain connects TRBV7-2 to TRBJ2-2; D ambiguous. This CDR3 spans 13 amino acids. With 2 bases removed from V and 6 bases from J, the gap between germline ends came to 7 bases. Germline-derived CDR1 and CDR2 are SGHTA and FQGNSA. CDR3 sequence: CASSLRAAGELFF. Here the CDR3 DNA reads TGTGCCAGCAGCTTACGCGCGGCCGGGGAGCTGTTTTTT.

CDR3: CASSYGAGGQPQHF. The CDR3 DNA is TGTGCCAGCAGTTACGGGGCAGGTGGTCAGCCCCAGCATTTT. V usage is TRBV6-5 and J usage is TRBJ1-5; a weak D match, TRBD1 (5 bases). Germline CDR1 MNHEY, CDR2 SVGAGI. CDR3 size: 14 residues. V lost 2 bases to trimming and J lost 6 bases, with 11 bases between them.

Comments on this clone: At one of its ends the junction is not consistent with the germline gene, which may arise from a read error. J is TRBJ1-1 and V is TRBV19; unclear D gene. Germline CDR1 reads LNHDA; CDR2 reads SQIVND (reference sequence). This CDR3 has 13 amino acids. The CDR3 loop is CTSSNQVNTEAFF. CDR3 bases: TGTACCAGTAGTAACCAGGTGAACACTGAAGCTTTCTTT.

The chain uses TRBV19 and TRBJ1-1; no reliable D call. The CDR3 loop spans 14 amino acids. V was pared by 2 bases and J by 6 bases, with 13 bases between. Germline V gives CDR1 LNHDA, CDR2 SQIVND (reference sequence). The CDR3 DNA is TGTGCCAGTAGTATACCCCGACTGGAGGCTGAAGCTTTCTTT. Protein product: CASSIPRLEAEAFF. The full variable domain, in which reference TRBV19 and TRBJ1-1 provide the parts outside the CDR3, is DGGITQSPKYLFRKEGQNVTLSCEQNLNHDAMYWYRQDPGQGLRLIYYSQIVNDFQKGDIAEGYSVSREKKESFPLTVTSAQKNPTAFYLCASSIPRLEAEAFFGQGTRLTVV.

The V gene is TRBV11-2, the J gene TRBJ1-2; 12 nucleotides line up with TRBD1. The CDR3 is made up of 15 amino acids. V lost 1 base, J lost 4 bases, and 1 base stayed unmatched. Germline CDR1 SGHAT, CDR2 FQNNGV. CDR3 sequence reads: CASSLAGQGAYGYTF. The CDR3 nucleotides are TGTGCCAGCAGCTTAGCGGGACAGGGGGCCTATGGCTACACCTTC.

The chain recombines TRBV27 with TRBJ2-7, with TRBD1 identical over 9 bases. V shed 3 bases and J 1 base; nucleotides not matched to a gene: 7. The CDR3 contains 16 residues. Germline CDR1 and CDR2: MNHEY and SMNVEV (reference sequence). The CDR3 sequence: CASSLRSTGGSYEQYF. CDR3 in DNA: TGTGCCAGCAGTTTGAGGTCGACAGGGGGGTCCTACGAGCAGTACTTC.

V and J are TRBV5-1 and TRBJ1-4; D gene unclear. Germline V CDR1 and CDR2: SGHRS, YFSETQ. V was cut by 4 bases and J by 0 bases, with 10 bases left in between. The CDR3 is made up of 15 amino acids. The CDR3 reads CASSPYSSTNEKLFF. CDR3 DNA sequence: TGCGCCAGCAGCCCCTATTCCTCAACTAATGAAAAACTGTTTTTT. The full variable domain, rest sourced from reference TRBV5-1 and TRBJ1-4, is KAGVTQTPRYLIKTRGQQVTLSCSPISGHRSVSWYQQTPGQGLQFLFEYFSETQRNKGNFPGRFSGRQFSNSRSEMNVSTLELGDSALYLCASSPYSSTNEKLFFGSGTQLSVL.

The genes are TRBV5-5 and TRBJ2-1; 15 nucleotides align to TRBD2. This CDR3 comprises 19 residues. The V gene end was trimmed by 4 bases and the J gene end by 0 bases; junction bases not matched to a gene: 8. Germline assignment: CDR1 SGHKS and CDR2 YYEKEE (reference sequence). The CDR3 nucleotides read TGTGCCAGCAGCCACCAAGGACTAGCGGGAGGGCCCTCCTACAATGAGCAGTTCTTC. Its translation: CASSHQGLAGGPSYNEQFF.

The rearrangement uses TRBV28 and TRBJ2-1; 8 nucleotides match TRBD1. Per germline, CDR1 MDHEN and CDR2 SYDVKM. The CDR3 is made up of 16 amino acids. The V segment lost 7 bases and the J segment 0 bases; nucleotides outside the gene matches: 8. CDR3 residues: CASNMGQVYSYNEQFF. CDR3 coding DNA: TGTGCCAGCAACATGGGACAGGTCTACTCCTACAATGAGCAGTTCTTC.